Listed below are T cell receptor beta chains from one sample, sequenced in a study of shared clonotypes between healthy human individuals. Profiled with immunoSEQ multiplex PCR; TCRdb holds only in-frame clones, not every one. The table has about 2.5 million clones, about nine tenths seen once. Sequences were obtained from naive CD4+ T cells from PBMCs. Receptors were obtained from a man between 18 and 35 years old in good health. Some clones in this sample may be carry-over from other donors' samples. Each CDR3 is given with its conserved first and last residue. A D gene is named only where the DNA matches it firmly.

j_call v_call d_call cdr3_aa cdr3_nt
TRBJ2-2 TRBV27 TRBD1 CASSLTGGSTGELFF TGTGCCAGCAGTTTAACAGGGGGCAGCACCGGGGAGCTGTTTTTT
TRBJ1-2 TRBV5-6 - CASSRTGTGGYTF TGTGCCAGCAGCCGAACAGGGACGGGGGGCTACACCTTC
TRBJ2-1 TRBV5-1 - CASSFPGPPNNEQFF TGCGCCAGCAGCTTCCCGGGACCCCCCAACAATGAGCAGTTCTTC
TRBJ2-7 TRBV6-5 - CASRGITGTYEQYF TGTGCCAGCAGGGGGATTACGGGAACCTACGAGCAGTACTTC
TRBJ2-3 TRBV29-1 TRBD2 CSVEGSWREGPDTQYF TGCAGCGTTGAAGGTTCCTGGCGGGAGGGCCCCGATACGCAGTATTTT
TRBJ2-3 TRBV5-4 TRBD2 CASSPGLAGGTDTQYF TGTGCCAGCAGCCCCGGACTAGCGGGGGGCACAGATACGCAGTATTTT
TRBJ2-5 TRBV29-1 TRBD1 CSSRDSLLQETQYF TGCAGCTCACGGGACAGCCTTCTCCAAGAGACCCAGTACTTC
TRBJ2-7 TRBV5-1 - CASSPMTPEQYF TGCGCCAGCAGCCCGATGACCCCCGAGCAGTACTTC
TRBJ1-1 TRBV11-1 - CASSWDNLNTGAFF TGTGCCAGCAGCTGGGACAACCTGAACACTGGAGCTTTCTTT
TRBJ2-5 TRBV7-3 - CASSTGTSGETQYF TGTGCCAGCAGCACAGGGACATCCGGCGAGACCCAGTACTTC
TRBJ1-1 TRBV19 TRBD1 CASSLDRGVRSEAFF TGTGCCAGTAGCTTGGACAGGGGGGTTCGGTCTGAAGCTTTCTTT
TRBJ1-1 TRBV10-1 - CASSGDDRMNTEAFF TGCGCCAGCAGTGGGGATGACAGGATGAACACTGAAGCTTTCTTT
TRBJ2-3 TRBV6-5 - CASTRPPDTQYF TGTGCCAGCACCCGGCCCCCAGATACGCAGTATTTT
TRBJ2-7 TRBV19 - CASSRKGSSYEQYF TGTGCCAGTAGTCGGAAAGGGAGCTCCTACGAGCAGTACTTC
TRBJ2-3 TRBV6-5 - CASSPGDTQYF TGTGCCAGCAGTCCGGGGGATACGCAGTATTTT
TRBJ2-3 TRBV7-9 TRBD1 CASSLDRRSDTQYF TGTGCCAGCAGCTTGGACAGGAGGAGTGATACGCAGTATTTT